The present T cell receptor beta chain was sequenced within a study of blood T cell repertoires in COVID-19. Study context: In each case, the material was cDNA or gDNA derived from T cells, B-cell-depleted T cells, or PBMCs.

Original processing notes: The authors estimated nucleated cell counts from reference gene primer amplification. Profiling relied on immunoSEQ multiplex PCR, and the TCRdb table lists in-frame clones only, not all of them. The V and J calls and clone size come from that table; D and trimming were worked out from the DNA. Found here are some 200,000 clones, more than 70% of them singletons; the top ten hold roughly 2.5%. The CDR3 spans 14 residues. Germline assignment: CDR1 MGHRA and CDR2 YSYEKL. The junction had 3 bases not matched to a gene; V was cut back by 2 bases and J by 4 bases. This receptor was identified in a man aged 40-49 years with active or convalescent COVID-19. The chain joins TRBV4-1 to TRBJ2-5; 8 nucleotides align to TRBD2. The source material was peripheral blood. The CDR3 nucleotides are TGCGCCAGCAGCCAACTAAGCGGGGGAGAGACCCAGTACTTC. This translates into CASSQLSGGETQYF.